These T cell receptor beta chains were read from a single sample in a study of T-cell memory formation after mild COVID-19. Using its own MiXCR run on the 5' RACE reads, TCRdb lists one record per CDR3 protein. The sample lists about half a million distinct CDR3 sequences, 18% occurring once. The material sequenced was PBMCs or a T cell subset sorted from them (not recorded which). The origin of the receptors is an adult woman who had mild COVID-19 (a few samples of this study predate the infection). Cell type and time point are not known. Each CDR3 is given with its conserved first and last residue. Fields, in order: V gene, clone size, CDR3 length, J gene, D gene, CDR3 protein, CDR3 DNA. D genes are given only for firm matches. Clone size appears in some rows only: once, few, many, or a class for an expanded clone.

>TRBV10-3|-|12|TRBJ2-5|-
CAISESELHQYF
TGTGCCATCAGTGAGTCGGAGCTACACCAGTACTTC
>TRBV7-9|-|9|TRBJ1-1|TRBD1
CASSRGTDF
TGTGCCAGCAGCCGCGGGACAGACTTT
>TRBV5-1|many|13|TRBJ2-7|-
CASSLHSSYEQYF
TGCGCCAGCAGCTTACATAGCTCCTACGAGCAGTACTTC
>TRBV29-1|-|13|TRBJ2-1|TRBD1
CSVWTGAYNEQFF
TGCAGCGTCTGGACAGGTGCCTACAATGAGCAGTTCTTC
>TRBV28|-|17|TRBJ1-3|-
CASIEVGREDPENTIYF
TGTGCCAGCATCGAGGTAGGACGAGAAGACCCCGAAAACACCATATATTTT
>TRBV5-1|-|14|TRBJ1-1|TRBD1
CASSDHRGETEAFF
TGCGCCAGCAGCGACCACAGGGGAGAGACTGAAGCTTTCTTT
>TRBV12-3/TRBV12-4|few|11|TRBJ1-1|-
CASSFSYEAFF
TGTGCCAGCAGTTTTAGTTATGAAGCTTTCTTT
>TRBV7-2|few|15|TRBJ2-7|-
CASTDPRVSSYEQYF
TGTGCCAGCACCGATCCCAGGGTCTCCTCCTACGAGCAGTACTTC
>TRBV27|few|16|TRBJ2-7|TRBD1
CASSPYRDREWYEQYF
TGTGCCAGCAGTCCATATCGGGACAGGGAATGGTACGAGCAGTACTTC
>TRBV5-1|many|16|TRBJ1-1|TRBD1
CASSSRQGAWNTEAFF
TGCGCCAGCAGCTCGAGACAGGGGGCCTGGAACACTGAAGCTTTCTTT
>TRBV7-2|-|14|TRBJ2-7|-
CASSGTPGMGEQYF
TGTGCCAGCAGCGGGACCCCCGGGATGGGCGAGCAGTACTTC
>TRBV11-2|-|17|TRBJ2-1|TRBD2
CASSSGPGGGHYDEQFF
TGTGCCAGCAGCTCCGGACCGGGCGGGGGGCACTACGATGAGCAGTTCTTC
>TRBV5-6|-|12|TRBJ2-7|-
CASSGDTYEQYF
TGTGCCAGCAGCGGGGACACCTACGAGCAGTACTTC
>TRBV4-3|few|15|TRBJ2-1|TRBD2
CASSQDLLAGNEQFF
TGCGCCAGCAGCCAAGATCTACTAGCGGGTAATGAGCAGTTCTTC
>TRBV5-1|-|13|TRBJ1-6|-
CASSLDGVSPLHF
TGCGCCAGCAGCTTGGATGGGGTGTCACCCCTCCACTTT
>TRBV12-3/TRBV12-4|-|15|TRBJ2-3|-
CASSLSGGIPDTQYF
TGTGCCAGCAGCCTTTCTGGAGGGATACCAGATACGCAGTATTTT
>TRBV5-6|-|16|TRBJ1-1|TRBD1
CASSLDGQGVHTEAFF
TGTGCCAGCAGCTTGGACGGACAGGGGGTGCACACTGAAGCTTTCTTT
>TRBV3-1|few|15|TRBJ1-2|TRBD1
CASSQEGQGRYGYTF
TGTGCCAGCAGCCAAGAGGGACAGGGACGCTATGGCTACACCTTC
>TRBV6-5|few|15|TRBJ1-3|-
CASSRDAFSGNTIYF
TGTGCCAGCAGTCGGGACGCTTTCTCTGGAAACACCATATATTTT
>TRBV11-3|few|14|TRBJ2-3|-
CASSLDPQGYTQYF
TGTGCCAGCAGCTTAGATCCGCAGGGCTATACGCAGTATTTT
>TRBV19|few|17|TRBJ1-2|-
CASTQFGGGSSDYGYTF
TGTGCCAGTACTCAATTTGGTGGGGGATCGTCGGACTATGGCTACACCTTC
>TRBV7-3|-|14|TRBJ2-3|-
CASSTGFSTDTQYF
TGTGCCAGCAGTACGGGGTTTAGCACAGATACGCAGTATTTT
>TRBV13|few|14|TRBJ2-3|-
CASSPGLEMDTQYF
TGTGCCAGCAGCCCGGGACTTGAAATGGATACGCAGTATTTT
>TRBV7-2|few|15|TRBJ2-1|-
CASSELAANLNEQFF
TGTGCCAGCAGCGAACTAGCTGCGAACCTCAATGAGCAGTTCTTC
>TRBV7-6|-|18|TRBJ2-7|TRBD1
CASSLLRYNRGLSYEQYF
TGTGCCAGCAGCCTCCTCCGATACAACAGGGGGCTCTCCTACGAGCAGTACTTC
>TRBV5-4|-|14|TRBJ2-7|-
CASSLDWQHYEQYF
TGTGCCAGCAGCTTGGATTGGCAGCACTACGAGCAGTACTTC
>TRBV7-2|-|15|TRBJ2-1|-
CASSLVPGPVNEQFF
TGTGCCAGCAGCTTAGTCCCGGGACCAGTCAATGAGCAGTTCTTC
>TRBV15|-|14|TRBJ2-1|TRBD2
CATSERGGGNEQFF
TGTGCCACCAGCGAGCGGGGCGGGGGCAATGAGCAGTTCTTC
>TRBV5-1|-|16|TRBJ2-4|-
CASSFGDRLAKNIQYF
TGCGCCAGCAGCTTCGGCGACAGGCTAGCCAAAAACATTCAGTACTTC
>TRBV5-1|few|15|TRBJ1-1|-
CASSLGPGTLFEAFF
TGCGCCAGCAGCTTGGGTCCCGGGACCTTATTTGAAGCTTTCTTT
>TRBV12-3/TRBV12-4|few|13|TRBJ2-7|-
CASSPGGGIEQYF
TGTGCCAGCAGCCCAGGGGGGGGTATAGAGCAGTACTTC
>TRBV9|few|13|TRBJ2-3|-
CASQGIGADTQYF
TGTGCCAGCCAGGGCATTGGGGCGGATACGCAGTATTTT
>TRBV20-1|-|16|TRBJ1-5|-
CSARDVPGYSNQPQHF
TGCAGTGCTAGAGATGTTCCAGGTTATAGCAATCAGCCCCAGCATTTT
>TRBV6-5|few|12|TRBJ1-2|TRBD1
CATSGGTYGYTF
TGTGCCACTTCAGGGGGTACCTATGGCTACACCTTC
>TRBV6-2/TRBV6-3|-|14|TRBJ1-1|-
CASSYSFRDTEAFF
TGTGCCAGCAGTTACTCCTTCAGGGATACTGAAGCTTTCTTT
>TRBV30|-|17|TRBJ1-3|-
CAWSAGIRTVSGNTIYF
TGTGCCTGGAGTGCTGGAATCCGCACTGTCTCTGGAAACACCATATATTTT
>TRBV12-3/TRBV12-4|-|14|TRBJ2-7|TRBD1
CASSWTGHTYEQYF
TGTGCCAGCAGTTGGACAGGGCATACCTACGAGCAGTACTTC
>TRBV7-9|few|15|TRBJ2-5|TRBD2
CASSLGVRGRETQYF
TGTGCCAGCAGCTTAGGGGTTCGCGGGAGAGAGACCCAGTACTTC
>TRBV7-2|-|14|TRBJ2-7|TRBD2
CASSVSGGRYEQYF
TGTGCCAGCAGCGTTAGCGGGGGTCGCTACGAGCAGTACTTC
>TRBV4-3|-|16|TRBJ2-5|TRBD1
CASSRTGVVGQETQYF
TGCGCCAGCAGCCGAACAGGGGTTGTGGGCCAAGAGACCCAGTACTTC
>TRBV5-1|few|15|TRBJ2-1|TRBD1
CASSLIGQGANEQFF
TGCGCCAGCAGCTTGATCGGACAGGGGGCAAATGAGCAGTTCTTC
>TRBV6-5|-|13|TRBJ2-1|-
CASSYSAANEQFF
TGTGCCAGCAGTTACTCGGCGGCTAATGAGCAGTTCTTC
>TRBV7-9|-|16|TRBJ2-3|TRBD2
CASSPPEAGFADTQYF
TGTGCCAGCAGCCCCCCGGAAGCGGGGTTTGCAGATACGCAGTATTTT
>TRBV13|many|14|TRBJ2-5|-
CASSSKTTQETQYF
TGTGCCAGCAGCTCTAAGACTACCCAAGAGACCCAGTACTTC
>TRBV7-2|-|15|TRBJ1-5|-
CASSLGGAINQPQHF
TGTGCCAGCAGCTTAGGGGGGGCGATTAATCAGCCCCAGCATTTT
>TRBV9|-|14|TRBJ1-1|TRBD1
CASSVGQMNTEAFF
TGTGCCAGCAGCGTGGGACAGATGAACACTGAAGCTTTCTTT